One T cell receptor (beta chain) is described in this entry. Germline CDR1 MDHEN, CDR2 SYDVKM. V shed 3 bases and J 2 bases; nucleotides not matched to a gene: 9. This CDR3 region has 16 residues. These data belong to a study of cytomegalovirus exposure and HLA in healthy donors. Assay used: immunoSEQ multiplex PCR; TCRdb lists only in-frame clones, some missing. The table records 100,000 or so clones, 85% of them present only once. This sequence joins TRBV28 and TRBJ2-7; 8 nucleotides agree with TRBD1. Sequenced material: PBMCs. This receptor was obtained from a man aged 18 to 35 in good health and CMV-seropositive. The CDR3 sequence: CASSFGDRPSPYEQYF. The CDR3 DNA reads as TGTGCCAGCAGTTTTGGGGACAGGCCCTCCCCCTACGAGCAGTACTTC.